The 12 T cell receptor beta chains reported below all come from one sample, sequenced in a study of Graves' ophthalmopathy and Graves' hyperthyroidism. From RNA, the CDR3 regions of TCR beta chains were amplified and sequenced. First-round RT-PCR used HTBI primers; second-round multiplex PCR followed. TCRdb re-called the multiplex PCR reads with MiXCR, one entry per CDR3 protein. The sample carries over 150,000 distinct CDR3 sequences, over 35% recorded once. Sequenced: peripheral blood. These receptors all stem from a woman aged 40 to 55 with Graves' ophthalmopathy.

The chain couples TRBV28 to TRBJ1-5; D is possibly TRBD1 (5 bases). Trimming pared 4 bases from V and 5 bases from J, leaving 12 bases between. Germline lookup yields CDR1 MDHEN and CDR2 SYDVKM. The CDR3 runs 14 residues. CDR3 sequence (DNA): TGTGCCAGCAGTTATTCAGGGTGGGATCAGCCCCAGCATTTT. The encoded protein is CASSYSGWDQPQHF.

Many counts were recorded for this clonotype. The V and J genes are TRBV29-1 and TRBJ2-7; D unclear. The CDR3 spans 12 residues. The V gene lost 2 bases and the J gene lost 3 bases, with 8 bases spanning the gap. Germline values: CDR1 SQVTM, CDR2 ANQGSEA. This CDR3 is CSVESPVYEQYF. The CDR3 nucleotides read TGCAGCGTTGAAAGTCCGGTCTACGAGCAGTACTTC.

Many counts were recorded for this clonotype. This sequence joins TRBV20-1 and TRBJ2-7, with D tentatively TRBD1 or TRBD2 (5 bases each). CDR3 length: 15 amino acids. Germline CDR1 DFQATT, CDR2 SNEGSKA (reference sequence). The ends were cut back, 2 bases at V and 2 bases at J, with 16 bases in the middle. This chain's CDR3 is CSARQGTPPPYEQYF. CDR3 DNA sequence: TGCAGTGCTAGACAAGGGACCCCGCCTCCCTACGAGCAGTACTTC.

J is TRBJ1-1 and V is TRBV12-3 or TRBV12-4, with D maybe TRBD1 (5 bases). This CDR3 has 13 residues. Trimming took 8 bases from V and 6 from J, leaving 16 bases between them. The CDR3 sequence: CASGQGVGAEAFF. In DNA, the CDR3 is TGTGCCAGCGGCCAAGGGGTGGGGGCTGAAGCTTTCTTT.

This clonotype was observed at least ten times. The chain carries TRBV27 and TRBJ2-7; D not certain. V gave up 5 bases and J gave up 3 bases, with 14 bases separating them. The CDR3 sequence is 14 residues long. From germline, CDR1 is MNHEY and CDR2 SMNVEV (reference sequence). CDR3 in DNA: TGTGCCAGCAGTCCCCGGCGGAATAGCTACGAGCAGTACTTC. Encoded protein: CASSPRRNSYEQYF.

The chain combines TRBV11-2 with TRBJ1-2; the D is unclear. The CDR3 has 16 residues. The germline V gene has CDR1 SGHAT and CDR2 FQNNGV. Trimming removed 5 bases at V and 0 bases at J, with 16 bases between. For the CDR3, the DNA is TGTGCCAGCAGCCAACCACCCAGTCGGTCTAACTATGGCTACACCTTC. This sequence encodes CASSQPPSRSNYGYTF.

This clonotype was recorded at least ten times. The V and J genes are TRBV7-2 and TRBJ2-5, with a possible D match to TRBD2 (5 bases). With 1 base removed from V and 5 bases from J, the gap between germline ends came to 11 bases. Germline CDR1 and CDR2: SGHTA and FQGNSA. The CDR3 runs to 14 residues. The CDR3 nucleotides read TGTGCCAGCAGCTTAGGTCAGCGCGGGGAGACCCAGTACTTC. This translates into CASSLGQRGETQYF.

The table lists this clonotype with many counts. The V gene is TRBV5-1, the J gene TRBJ2-7; 7 positions match TRBD1. The trim removed 5 bases at V and 3 bases at J, leaving 11 bases unmatched. There are 15 residues in the CDR3. CDR1 is SGHRS, CDR2 YFSETQ, per germline. The CDR3 reads CASSRSQGYHYEQYF. CDR3 bases: TGCGCCAGCAGTCGATCACAGGGGTATCACTACGAGCAGTACTTC.

In its sample, this clonotype was seen many times. The chain combines TRBV6-1 with TRBJ2-5; 7 positions agree with TRBD1. Germline V gene lookup returns CDR1 MNHNS and CDR2 SASEGT. J gave up 5 bases and V 9 bases, and 6 bases lay outside the gene matches. The CDR3 length is 12 residues. CDR3 sequence (DNA): TGTGCCAGGATCGACAGGGAGGAGACCCAGTACTTC. It is translated as CARIDREETQYF.

This clonotype has a count of ten or more. This rearrangement joins TRBV6-2 or TRBV6-3 to TRBJ1-5; D unclear. The V end was cut by 6 bases, the J end by 2 bases, with 17 bases between. The CDR3 consists of 16 residues. Germline lookup yields CDR1 MNHEY and CDR2 SVGEGT. The CDR3: CASREPGNRGNQPQHF. As DNA, the CDR3 is TGTGCCAGCAGAGAACCGGGAAACCGCGGCAATCAGCCCCAGCATTTT.

The chain carries TRBV6-1 and TRBJ2-5, with 12 bases lining up with TRBD2. The germline CDR1 and CDR2 sequences are MNHNS and SASEGT. The CDR3 runs 15 residues. J gave up 1 base and V 6 bases, and 3 bases lay outside the gene matches. CDR3 residues: CASSETSGGQETQYF. The CDR3, as DNA: TGTGCCAGCAGCGAGACTAGCGGGGGCCAAGAGACCCAGTACTTC.

This clonotype was observed at least ten times. The chain links TRBV7-2 to TRBJ2-7, with TRBD1 matching over 9 bases. Germline CDR1 is SGHTA and CDR2 is FQGNSA. CDR3 length equals 15 residues. V was clipped by 5 bases and J by 4 bases; unmatched bases: 9. The CDR3 loop reads CASSPTSGQGYEQYF. DNA of the CDR3: TGTGCCAGCAGCCCAACCTCGGGACAGGGTTACGAGCAGTACTTC.